This record covers a single T cell receptor beta chain. Germline is not matched at one junction end, which may reflect a read error. This specimen comes from a study of blood T cell repertoires in COVID-19. Sequencing used immunoSEQ multiplex PCR; TCRdb keeps in-frame clones, though not all of them. This sample has 210,000 or so clones, with 84% found just once. This CDR3 is 15 amino acids long. The V gene's germline CDR1 is SNHLY and CDR2 FYNNEI. The source is a woman older than 75 with COVID-19, enrolled during active disease. The chain couples TRBV2 to TRBJ1-5, with 9 bases aligning to TRBD1. The specimen was peripheral blood. The CDR3 nucleotides read TGTGCCAGCAGCGAAGGACAGGGGCGCTATCAGCCCCAGCATTTT. Amino acids: CASSEGQGRYQPQHF.